The 20 T cell receptor beta chains reported below all come from one sample, sequenced in a study of blood T cell repertoires in COVID-19. Assay used: immunoSEQ multiplex PCR; TCRdb lists only in-frame clones, some missing. The profile shows 150,000 to 180,000 clones, roughly nine tenths of them singletons. The sequenced sample was peripheral blood. These receptors all come from a man aged 50-59 years with acute or convalescent COVID-19.

This clone has just one count. The gene calls are TRBV6-5 and TRBJ1-2, with 10 bases fitting TRBD1. J lost 5 bases, V lost 2 bases, and 2 bases had no gene match. Looked up from germline, CDR1 is MNHEY and CDR2 is SVGAGI. The CDR3 consists of 14 residues. The CDR3, as DNA: TGTGCCAGCAGTTACGGGACAGGGGAGTATGGCTACACCTTC. It codes for CASSYGTGEYGYTF.

J is TRBJ1-6 and V is TRBV5-6; 8 bases map to TRBD1. The CDR3 contains 18 residues. Germline values: CDR1 SGHDT, CDR2 YYEEEE. Trimming took 3 bases from V and 8 from J; bases not matched to a gene: 16. CDR3 protein: CASSSRPEGAGGDSPLHF. For the CDR3, the DNA is TGTGCCAGCAGCTCAAGACCCGAGGGGGCAGGGGGCGATTCACCCCTCCACTTT.

The V and J genes are TRBV19 and TRBJ1-6; 9 bases align to TRBD1. The V gene's germline CDR1 is LNHDA and CDR2 SQIVND (reference sequence). The CDR3 is 14 amino acids. With V trimmed by 2 bases and J by 9 bases, 2 bases remained unmatched. This chain's CDR3 is CASSIMDRGSPLHF. CDR3 sequence (DNA): TGTGCCAGTAGTATAATGGACAGGGGTTCACCCCTCCACTTT. Full variable domain (missing parts from reference TRBV19 and TRBJ1-6): DGGITQSPKYLFRKEGQNVTLSCEQNLNHDAMYWYRQDPGQGLRLIYYSQIVNDFQKGDIAEGYSVSREKKESFPLTVTSAQKNPTAFYLCASSIMDRGSPLHFGNGTRLTVT.

The rearrangement links TRBV7-2 to TRBJ1-1; D is unclear. The V and J ends lost 5 bases and 5 bases respectively, with 12 bases between them. Germline-derived CDR1 and CDR2 are SGHTA and FQGNSA. CDR3 length: 13 residues. The CDR3 sequence is CASSPPPRTEAFF. The CDR3 nucleotides read TGTGCCAGCAGCCCCCCCCCGAGGACTGAAGCTTTCTTT. Looking up the rest from reference TRBV7-2 and TRBJ1-1 gives the full variable domain: GAGVSQSPSNKVTEKGKDVELRCDPISGHTALYWYRQSLGQGLEFLIYFQGNSAPDKSGLPSDRFSAERTGGSVSTLTIQRTQQEDSAVYLCASSPPPRTEAFFGQGTRLTVV.

The chain joins TRBV6-5 to TRBJ1-1, with 10 nucleotides matching TRBD1. CDR1 and CDR2 (germline): MNHEY, SVGAGI. With V trimmed by 0 bases and J by 3 bases, 4 bases remained unmatched. This CDR3 region has 16 residues. CDR3 in DNA: TGTGCCAGCAGTTACTCAACGGACAGGGGGTACACTGAAGCTTTCTTT. Translating it yields CASSYSTDRGYTEAFF.

V gene TRBV19 combines with J gene TRBJ1-1; no firm D call. This CDR3 comprises 13 residues. Germline V gene lookup returns CDR1 LNHDA and CDR2 SQIVND (reference sequence). Trimming removed 11 bases at V and 0 bases at J, with 13 bases between. The DNA of the CDR3 is TGTGCCCAGAAAGGACTTTTGAACACTGAAGCTTTCTTT. This codes for CAQKGLLNTEAFF.

A single count supports this clone. The chain combines TRBV18 with TRBJ2-1, with TRBD2 matching over 9 bases. This CDR3 region has 14 residues. Germline values: CDR1 KGHSH, CDR2 LQKENI. Trimming cost V 3 bases and J 10 bases; bases outside gene matches: 7. The CDR3 spells CASSPREGFREQFF. DNA of the CDR3: TGTGCCAGCTCACCGCGGGAGGGCTTTAGGGAGCAGTTCTTC.

The table lists this clone with a count of one. This chain joins TRBV15 and TRBJ2-7; 8 bases align to TRBD1. In germline, CDR1 is LNHNV, CDR2 YYDKDF (reference sequence). This CDR3 has 16 amino acids. Trimming took 5 bases from V and 5 from J; bases not matched to a gene: 14. CDR3 residues: CATSGGGQGGSNEQYF. CDR3 DNA: TGTGCCACCAGCGGGGGAGGACAGGGAGGATCCAACGAGCAGTACTTC.

The J gene is TRBJ2-1, the V gene TRBV4-1, with D possibly being TRBD2 (6 bases). V was cut by 2 bases and J by 9 bases, with 20 bases left in between. The germline V gene encodes CDR1 MGHRA and CDR2 YSYEKL. The CDR3 totals 16 residues. CDR3 DNA sequence: TGCGCCAGCAGCCAACGACTAGAGATAGCGCGGGGTGAGCAGTTCTTC. It translates to CASSQRLEIARGEQFF.

J is TRBJ2-3 and V is TRBV4-1, with 12 bases aligning to TRBD2. The CDR3 covers 17 residues. V lost 1 base to trimming and J lost 2 bases; unmatched junction nucleotides: 4. The germline V gene has CDR1 MGHRA and CDR2 YSYEKL. The CDR3 bases are TGCGCCAGCAGCCAAGGGGGGACTAGCGGGCTCACAGATACGCAGTATTTT. Residues: CASSQGGTSGLTDTQYF.

The gene calls are TRBV28 and TRBJ1-2, with D possibly TRBD1 on 5 matching bases. Germline-derived CDR1 and CDR2 are MDHEN and SYDVKM. The V and J ends lost 3 bases and 9 bases respectively, with 17 bases between them. The CDR3 totals 14 residues. DNA for the CDR3: TGTGCCAGCAGTTTCACGCAATCCGGGGGGAGCTACACCTTC. This encodes CASSFTQSGGSYTF.

This chain links TRBV2 with TRBJ2-6, with a tentative D call TRBD2 (6 bases). This CDR3 is built from 16 residues. Germline V lookup: CDR1 SNHLY, CDR2 FYNNEI. Between the trimmed V and J ends, which lost 7 bases and 4 bases, there was a span of 17 bases. The CDR3 spells CASTRGAGTGANVLTF. The DNA of the CDR3 is TGTGCCAGCACCCGTGGCGCGGGGACCGGGGCCAACGTCCTGACTTTC.

The genes are TRBV18 and TRBJ2-7; D may be TRBD1 (6 bases). Trimming removed 4 bases at V and 3 bases at J, with 16 bases between. Germline lookup yields CDR1 KGHSH and CDR2 LQKENI. The CDR3 has 15 residues. DNA for the CDR3: TGTGCCAGCTCACTGGGGGACACCGGCATCTACGAGCAGTACTTC. Protein product: CASSLGDTGIYEQYF.

The V call is TRBV10-3, the J call TRBJ1-3, with TRBD1 matching 7 bases. CDR1 and CDR2 from the germline V gene are ENHRY and SYGVKD. The trim removed 2 bases at V and 0 bases at J, leaving 1 base unmatched. This CDR3 region has 15 residues. CDR3 sequence: CAISEGDSSGNTIYF. CDR3 sequence (DNA): TGTGCCATCAGTGAGGGGGACAGCTCTGGAAACACCATATATTTT.

This chain connects TRBV3-1 (or the pseudogene TRBV3-2) to TRBJ1-2; TRBD1 agrees at 7 bases. Germline CDR1 reads LGHDT; CDR2 reads YNNKEL (reference sequence). CDR3 size: 15 residues. The V and J ends lost 4 bases and 4 bases, in that order; junction bases with no gene match: 9. The CDR3 nucleotides read TGTGCCAGCAGCCCCACCCGGGACAGACCCTATGGCTACACCTTC. This sequence encodes CASSPTRDRPYGYTF.

The chain recombines TRBV2 with TRBJ1-1, with D possibly matching TRBD1 (5 bases). Germline V CDR1 and CDR2: SNHLY, FYNNEI. This CDR3 is 13 amino acids long. Trimming pared 6 bases from V and 6 bases from J, leaving 14 bases between. CDR3 amino acids: CASSRGVIAEAFF. The CDR3 nucleotides read TGTGCCAGCAGCCGGGGGGTTATCGCTGAAGCTTTCTTT.

The genes are TRBV6-5 and TRBJ2-7; the match to TRBD1 covers 9 bases. The CDR3 has 14 residues. Looked up from germline, CDR1 is MNHEY and CDR2 is SVGAGI. Trimming removed 0 bases from V and 3 bases from J; junction bases left unmatched: 0. This CDR3 is CASSYSDRGYEQYF. The CDR3 region has the DNA TGTGCCAGCAGTTACTCGGACAGGGGCTACGAGCAGTACTTC.

The rearrangement joins TRBV7-3 to TRBJ2-2; tentatively, D is TRBD2 (6 bases). This CDR3 contains 13 residues. Germline CDR1 SGHTA, CDR2 FQGTGA. V was cut by 5 bases and J by 3 bases, with 7 bases left in between. In DNA form, the CDR3 reads TGTGCCAGCAGCCCGGGAGACACCGGGGAGCTGTTTTTT. Amino acid sequence: CASSPGDTGELFF.

This clone is a singleton in its sample. V gene TRBV3-1 (or the pseudogene TRBV3-2) combines with J gene TRBJ2-2, with TRBD1 as a possible D gene (6 bases). Germline-derived CDR1 and CDR2 are LGHDT and YNNKEL (reference sequence). The CDR3 consists of 15 residues. Trimming shortened V by 3 bases and J by 6 bases, and 14 bases separated the two germline ends. The CDR3, as DNA: TGTGCCAGCAGCCATAGGGACACCGGGGCCGGGGAGCTGTTTTTT. Translation: CASSHRDTGAGELFF.

This sequence joins TRBV3-1 (or the pseudogene TRBV3-2) and TRBJ1-4; 7 nucleotides match TRBD1. The germline CDR1 and CDR2 sequences are LGHDT and YNNKEL (reference sequence). V shed 1 base, J shed 5 bases, and the junction held 7 bases outside the gene matches. There are 16 residues in the CDR3. CDR3 protein: CASSQALDRPNEKLFF. The CDR3 nucleotides read TGTGCCAGCAGCCAAGCCCTGGACAGGCCAAATGAAAAACTGTTTTTT.